The following is a TCR beta chain sequence with its context. Method: immunoSEQ multiplex PCR; TCRdb's copy keeps in-frame clones and lacks some. The data contain over 90,000 clones, about 85% of them singletons. This entry belongs to a study of glioma-infiltrating T cells after dendritic cell vaccination. CDR3 length equals 11 residues. Germline V gene data show CDR1 as MDHEN and CDR2 as SYDVKM. The ends were cut back, 6 bases at V and 3 bases at J, with 6 bases in the middle. Time point defined: after dendritic cell vaccination, including at tumor progression/relapse. The sequence came from a human donor with glioblastoma. The chain has TRBV28 and TRBJ2-7; D not certain. The source material was blood, sampled after dendritic cell vaccination. CDR3 nucleotides: TGTGCCAGCAGAGCAAGCTACGAGCAGTACTTC. Encoded protein: CASRASYEQYF.